These T cell receptor beta chains were read from a single sample in a study of T cell responses to AZD1222 COVID-19 vaccine. The protocol was immunoSEQ multiplex PCR, while the TCRdb copy is restricted to in-frame clones and leaves out a portion. This sample has 130,000 to 150,000 clones, with 70% to 90% found just once. The source was peripheral blood, collected on day 0 of AZD1222 vaccination. The receptor source for this set is an adult in good health. The CDR3 runs from the conserved cysteine through the conserved F or W. D genes are given only for firm matches. Expanded clones get a size class; other rows say once, few or many, or leave the size out.

TRBJ2-1 TRBV5-1 once TRBD2 TGCGCCAGCAGCTATCGGGGGACTAGCACGAGGCTCAATGAGCAGTTCTTC CASSYRGTSTRLNEQFF
TRBJ2-3 TRBV28 NA TRBD2 TGTGCCAGCAGTCCGGGACTAGCGGGAGGTCAAGATACGCAGTATTTT CASSPGLAGGQDTQYF
TRBJ2-5 TRBV18 NA TRBD2 TGTGCCAGCTCTCTCACGGGACTAGCGGGAGGCACACAAACCAGAGAGACCCAGTACTTC CASSLTGLAGGTQTRETQYF
TRBJ1-3 TRBV21-1 once NA TGTGCCAGCAGCAAAGCCATTCGGACCGGGCTCTCTGGAAACACCATATATTTT CASSKAIRTGLSGNTIYF
TRBJ1-1 TRBV12-5 NA NA TGTGCTAGTGGTTTCTCGTGGGGGGGGATGAACACTGAAGCTTTCTTT CASGFSWGGMNTEAFF
TRBJ1-1 TRBV3-1/TRBV3-2 NA NA TGTGCCAGCAGCCTTTATGGAGGGAGGTTATCCACTGAAGCTTTCTTT CASSLYGGRLSTEAFF
TRBJ2-3 TRBV4-2 NA TRBD2 TGTGCCAGCAGGCTAGCGGGAGTTAAAGATACGCAGTATTTT CASRLAGVKDTQYF
TRBJ2-7 TRBV6-6 NA TRBD1 TGTGCCAGCAGTTACCCTCGGGACAGGGGCCACGAGCAGTACTTC CASSYPRDRGHEQYF
TRBJ2-3 TRBV15 NA TRBD2 TGTGCCACCAGCAGAACACTGGGGGGAAGGACTAGCGCCGACACAGATACGCAGTATTTT CATSRTLGGRTSADTDTQYF
TRBJ1-1 TRBV11-3 NA NA TGTGCCAGCAGCTCAGACCCAGTGCTCTTT CASSSDPVLF
TRBJ1-2 TRBV2 NA NA TGTGCCAGCAATTCGGGGATTGGCTATGGCTACACCTTC CASNSGIGYGYTF
TRBJ1-4 TRBV7-2 NA NA TGTGCCAGCAGCTTAGAGGGTTTCGGTGAAAAACTGTTTTTT CASSLEGFGEKLFF
TRBJ1-1 TRBV11-2 NA TRBD1 TGTGCCAGCAGTCGGGGACAGGGGGCCTTCAGGAACACTGAAGCTTTCTTT CASSRGQGAFRNTEAFF
TRBJ1-1 TRBV6-1 NA NA TGTGCCAGCAGTGAAATTCGAGAGACTGAAGCTTTCTTT CASSEIRETEAFF
TRBJ1-1 TRBV4-1 NA NA TGCGCCAGCAGCCACGGAAGACAGGTCAGGAACACTGAAGCTTTCTTT CASSHGRQVRNTEAFF
TRBJ1-1 TRBV7-2 few NA TGTGCCAGCAGCTCCGACGGGGGCTATGCTGAAGCTTTCTTT CASSSDGGYAEAFF
TRBJ2-1 TRBV5-1 NA NA TGCGCCAGCAGCTTGGAGGGGCCGGCGGGGTTCTTC CASSLEGPAGFF
TRBJ1-1 TRBV14 once NA TGTGCCAGCAGCCCCCTTTGGCCCGGGGACGCATTCGGCACTGAAGCTTTCTTT CASSPLWPGDAFGTEAFF
TRBJ2-5 TRBV6-2/TRBV6-3 NA TRBD2 TGTGCCAGCAGCGACGATCGCGGGGGGGAGACCCAGTACTTC CASSDDRGGETQYF
TRBJ1-1 TRBV7-9 NA NA TGTGCCAGCAGCCGGGCAGGGTCCTTGAACACTGAAGCTTTCTTT CASSRAGSLNTEAFF
TRBJ1-4 TRBV18 NA NA TGTGCCAGCTCACCACCCGATGGAGAAAAACTGTTTTTT CASSPPDGEKLFF
TRBJ2-2 TRBV7-3 once NA TGTGCCAGCAGCCCCACTACCACGAACACCGGGGAGCTGTTTTTT CASSPTTTNTGELFF
TRBJ2-3 TRBV3-1/TRBV3-2 NA TRBD2 TGTGCCAGCAGCCCGCCGGGACTAGCGGGCCTAAGCACAGATACGCAGTATTTT CASSPPGLAGLSTDTQYF
TRBJ1-2 TRBV11-2 NA NA TGTGCCAGCAGCTTAGATCCCCAGGCGAACTATGGCTACACCTTC CASSLDPQANYGYTF
TRBJ2-5 TRBV5-1 NA TRBD2 TGCGCCAGCAGCTTGGGAGCGGGAGTAGATAGAGAGACCCAGTACTTC CASSLGAGVDRETQYF
TRBJ1-1 TRBV6-5 NA NA TGTGCCAGCACCGAGGCCAGGGCTTCTGAAGCTTTCTTT CASTEARASEAFF
TRBJ2-2 TRBV10-1 NA TRBD2 TGCGCCAGCAGCTATGGACTAGCGGGAGCACACGGGGAGCTGTTTTTT CASSYGLAGAHGELFF
TRBJ1-4 TRBV18 NA NA TGTGCCAGCTCAGACAGTGTCCCCTCCCGAAAACTGTTTTTT CASSDSVPSRKLFF
TRBJ1-4 TRBV7-6 NA NA TGTGCCAGCAGCTTAGCTCTAACCTGGGGGGAAAAACTGTTTTTT CASSLALTWGEKLFF
TRBJ1-2 TRBV6-5 NA TRBD1 TGTGCCAGCAGTCTACAGGGGGACTATGGCTACACCTTC CASSLQGDYGYTF
TRBJ1-1 TRBV19 NA NA TGTGCCAGTAGTCCCGGCCGGGGTCGATCAGCTTTCTTT CASSPGRGRSAFF
TRBJ2-2 TRBV7-3 few NA TGTGCCACTTCCGACGGGGCCAACACCGGGGAGCTGTTTTTT CATSDGANTGELFF
TRBJ2-7 TRBV7-2 NA TRBD2 TGTGCCAGCAGCTTAAGGACTAGCGGGACCGGCGAGCAGTACTTC CASSLRTSGTGEQYF
TRBJ1-1 TRBV7-2 NA NA TGTGCCAGCAGCGCCGGGACGGTCACTGAAGCTTTCTTT CASSAGTVTEAFF
TRBJ2-1 TRBV7-2 NA NA TGTGCCAGCAGCTTAGCGTCAGGGAGACCCTACAATGAGCAGTTCTTC CASSLASGRPYNEQFF
TRBJ1-5 TRBV5-1 NA NA TGCGCCAGCAGCCCCAGGGGAGGCAATCAGCCCCAGCATTTT CASSPRGGNQPQHF
TRBJ2-2 TRBV6-4 NA NA TGTGCCAGCAGTGAAGTTTCTAGCTTGAACACCGGGGAGCTGTTTTTT CASSEVSSLNTGELFF
TRBJ2-1 TRBV7-9 NA TRBD2 TGTGCCAGCAGCTCGAAGACTAGCGGGAGGGTGAATGAGCAGTTCTTC CASSSKTSGRVNEQFF
TRBJ2-1 TRBV7-2 NA TRBD2 TGTGCCAGCAGTCAGAGGGGTAGCGGGGTGTACAATGAGCAGTTCTTC CASSQRGSGVYNEQFF
TRBJ2-1 TRBV30 NA TRBD2 TGTGCCTGGACCAGAAACGGGGCGGGAGGTTCGGCTGAGCAGTTCTTC CAWTRNGAGGSAEQFF
TRBJ2-1 TRBV19 few NA TGTGCCAGTAGAGGGGGACTCCTCCCTACTAGCTCCTACAATGAGCAGTTCTTC CASRGGLLPTSSYNEQFF
TRBJ1-2 TRBV5-4 once TRBD1 TGTGCCAGCAGCTTGGGGGCGTCCGGGACAGCTAACTATGGCTACACCTTC CASSLGASGTANYGYTF
TRBJ2-1 TRBV7-2 NA NA TGTGCCAGCAGCTGGGGGGACGGGGAGTACAATGAGCAGTTCTTC CASSWGDGEYNEQFF
TRBJ1-6 TRBV28 NA NA TGTGCCAGCAGTTTACCGGCCGGGAACAATTCACCCCTCCACTTT CASSLPAGNNSPLHF
TRBJ1-6 TRBV5-4 NA NA TGTGCCAGCAGCTTGGAAGCAGGGGCTACTTCACCCCTCCACTTT CASSLEAGATSPLHF
TRBJ1-2 TRBV5-5 once TRBD1 TGTGCCAGCAGCGGGTCGACAGGGGATTATGGCTACACCTTC CASSGSTGDYGYTF
TRBJ1-6 TRBV15 NA TRBD1 TGTGCCACCAGCAGAGACCCAGGGGGGAATTCACCCCTCCACTTT CATSRDPGGNSPLHF
TRBJ1-4 TRBV9 NA NA TGTGCCAGCAGTCAGGGGCCTAATGAAAAACTGTTTTTT CASSQGPNEKLFF
TRBJ1-6 TRBV7-8 NA NA TGTGCCAGCAGCTCACGGGGGGGGAATTCACCCCTCCACTTT CASSSRGGNSPLHF